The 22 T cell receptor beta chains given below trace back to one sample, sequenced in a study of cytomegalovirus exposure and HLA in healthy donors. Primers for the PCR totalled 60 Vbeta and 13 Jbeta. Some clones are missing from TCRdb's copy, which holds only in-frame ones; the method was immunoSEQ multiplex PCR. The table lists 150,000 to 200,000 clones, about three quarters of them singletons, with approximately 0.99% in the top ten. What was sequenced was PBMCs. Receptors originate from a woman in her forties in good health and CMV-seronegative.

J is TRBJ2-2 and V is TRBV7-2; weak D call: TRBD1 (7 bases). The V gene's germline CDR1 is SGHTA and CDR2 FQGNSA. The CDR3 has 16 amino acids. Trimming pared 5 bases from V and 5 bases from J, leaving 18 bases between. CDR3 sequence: CASSQIPGGLTGELFF. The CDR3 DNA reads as TGTGCCAGCAGCCAAATCCCAGGGGGGCTAACCGGGGAGCTGTTTTTT.

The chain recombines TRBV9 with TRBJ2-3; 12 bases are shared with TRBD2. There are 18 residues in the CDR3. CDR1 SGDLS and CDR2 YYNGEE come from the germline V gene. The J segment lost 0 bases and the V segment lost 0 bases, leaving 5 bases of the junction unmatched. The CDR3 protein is CASSVGTSGTPSTDTQYF. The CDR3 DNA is TGTGCCAGCAGCGTAGGGACTAGCGGGACCCCTAGCACAGATACGCAGTATTTT.

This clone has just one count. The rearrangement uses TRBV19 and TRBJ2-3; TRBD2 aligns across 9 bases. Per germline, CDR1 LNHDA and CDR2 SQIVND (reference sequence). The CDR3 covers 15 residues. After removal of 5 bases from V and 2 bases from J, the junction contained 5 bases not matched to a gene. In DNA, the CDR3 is TGTGCCAGTAGTGCCCTAGCGGGATTCACAGATACGCAGTATTTT. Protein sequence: CASSALAGFTDTQYF.

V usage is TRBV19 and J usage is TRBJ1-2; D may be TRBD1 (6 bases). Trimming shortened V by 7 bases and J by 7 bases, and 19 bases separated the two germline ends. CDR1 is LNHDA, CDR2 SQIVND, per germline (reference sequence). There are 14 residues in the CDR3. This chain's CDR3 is CASTDRPLGGGYTF. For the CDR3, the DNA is TGTGCCAGTACTGACAGGCCGTTGGGTGGTGGCTACACCTTC. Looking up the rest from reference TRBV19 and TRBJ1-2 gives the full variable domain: DGGITQSPKYLFRKEGQNVTLSCEQNLNHDAMYWYRQDPGQGLRLIYYSQIVNDFQKGDIAEGYSVSREKKESFPLTVTSAQKNPTAFYLCASTDRPLGGGYTFGSGTRLTVV.

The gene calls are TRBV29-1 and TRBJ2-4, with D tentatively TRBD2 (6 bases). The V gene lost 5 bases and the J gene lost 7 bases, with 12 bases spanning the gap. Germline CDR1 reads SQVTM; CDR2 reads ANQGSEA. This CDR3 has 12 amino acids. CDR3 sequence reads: CSVKTAGNIQYF. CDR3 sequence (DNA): TGCAGCGTTAAGACCGCGGGGAACATTCAGTACTTC.

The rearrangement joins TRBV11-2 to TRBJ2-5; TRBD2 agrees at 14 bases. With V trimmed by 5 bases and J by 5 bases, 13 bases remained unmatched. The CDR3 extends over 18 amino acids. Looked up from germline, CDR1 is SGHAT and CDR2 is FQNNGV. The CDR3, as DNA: TGTGCCAGCAGCCCGAGCTCCGGGACTAGCGGGAGCTGGGAGACCCAGTACTTC. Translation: CASSPSSGTSGSWETQYF. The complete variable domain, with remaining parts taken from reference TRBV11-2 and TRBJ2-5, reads EAGVAQSPRYKIIEKRQSVAFWCNPISGHATLYWYQQILGQGPKLLIQFQNNGVVDDSQLPKDRFSAERLKGVDSTLKIQPAKLEDSAVYLCASSPSSGTSGSWETQYFGPGTRLLVL.

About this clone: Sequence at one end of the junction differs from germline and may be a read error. This CDR3 reads CSSSYVGGTGNQPQHF. CDR3 DNA: TGTTCCAGCAGTTACGTAGGTGGGACAGGTAATCAGCCCCAGCATTTT. The chain uses TRBV7-9 and TRBJ1-5; 8 bases are shared with TRBD1. This CDR3 is built from 16 residues. The germline V gene encodes CDR1 SEHNR and CDR2 FQNEAQ (reference sequence).

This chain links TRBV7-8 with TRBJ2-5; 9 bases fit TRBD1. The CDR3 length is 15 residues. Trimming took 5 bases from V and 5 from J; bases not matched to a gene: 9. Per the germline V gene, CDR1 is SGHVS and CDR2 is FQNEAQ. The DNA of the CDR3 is TGTGCCAGCAGCCAGGACAGGGGAGAGTGGGAGACCCAGTACTTC. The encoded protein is CASSQDRGEWETQYF.

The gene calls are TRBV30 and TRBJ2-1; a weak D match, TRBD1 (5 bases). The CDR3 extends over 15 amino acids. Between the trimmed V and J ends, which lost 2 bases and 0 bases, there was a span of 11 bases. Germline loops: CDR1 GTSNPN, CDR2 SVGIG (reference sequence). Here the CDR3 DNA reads TGTGCCTGGAGTTGGGGCTCTTTCTCCTACAATGAGCAGTTCTTC. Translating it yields CAWSWGSFSYNEQFF.

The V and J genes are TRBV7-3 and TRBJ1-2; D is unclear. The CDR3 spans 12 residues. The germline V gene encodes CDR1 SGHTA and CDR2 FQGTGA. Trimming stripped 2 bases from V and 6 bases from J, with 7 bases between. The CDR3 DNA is TGTGCCAGCAGCTTAGACCGGGATGGCTACACCTTC. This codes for CASSLDRDGYTF.

For the CDR3, the DNA is TGTGCTAGTGGGGGGTCGAGCGGGACTAGGTATCAGCCCCAGCATTTT. Translation gives CASGGSSGTRYQPQHF. V gene TRBV12-5 combines with J gene TRBJ1-5, with D maybe TRBD1 (5 bases). Trimming stripped 6 bases from V and 5 bases from J, with 20 bases between. The CDR3 has 16 amino acids. The germline gives CDR1 LGHNT, CDR2 FRNRAP.

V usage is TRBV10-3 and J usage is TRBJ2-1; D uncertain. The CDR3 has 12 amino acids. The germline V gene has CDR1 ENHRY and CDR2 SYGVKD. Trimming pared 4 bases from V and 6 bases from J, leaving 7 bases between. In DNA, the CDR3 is TGTGCCATCAGTGGACCGGGCAATGAGCAGTTCTTC. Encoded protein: CAISGPGNEQFF.

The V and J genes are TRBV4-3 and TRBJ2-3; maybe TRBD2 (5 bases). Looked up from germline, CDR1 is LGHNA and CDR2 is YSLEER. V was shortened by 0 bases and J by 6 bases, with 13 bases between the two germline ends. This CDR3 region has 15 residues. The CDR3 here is CASSQDPVPGDTQYF. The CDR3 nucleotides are TGCGCCAGCAGCCAAGATCCCGTTCCGGGGGATACGCAGTATTTT.

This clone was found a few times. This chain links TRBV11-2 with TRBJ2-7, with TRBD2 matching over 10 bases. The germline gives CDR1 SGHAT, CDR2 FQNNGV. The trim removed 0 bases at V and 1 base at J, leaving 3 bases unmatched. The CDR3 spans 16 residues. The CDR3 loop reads CASSLDLLAGSYEQYF. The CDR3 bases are TGTGCCAGCAGCTTAGATCTACTAGCGGGATCCTACGAGCAGTACTTC.

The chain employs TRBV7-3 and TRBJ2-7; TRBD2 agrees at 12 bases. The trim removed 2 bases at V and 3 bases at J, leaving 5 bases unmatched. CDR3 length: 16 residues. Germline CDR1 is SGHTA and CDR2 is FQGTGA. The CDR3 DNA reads TGTGCCAGCAGCTTATCAGGGACTAGCGGGTACTACGAGCAGTACTTC. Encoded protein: CASSLSGTSGYYEQYF. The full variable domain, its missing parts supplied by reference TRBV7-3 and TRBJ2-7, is GAGVSQTPSNKVTEKGKYVELRCDPISGHTALYWYRQSLGQGPEFLIYFQGTGAADDSGLPNDRFFAVRPEGSVSTLKIQRTERGDSAVYLCASSLSGTSGYYEQYFGPGTRLTVT.

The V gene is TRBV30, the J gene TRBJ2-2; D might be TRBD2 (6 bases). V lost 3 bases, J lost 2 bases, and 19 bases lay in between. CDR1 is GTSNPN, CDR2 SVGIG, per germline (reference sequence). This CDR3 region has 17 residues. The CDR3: CAWRGVRREVNTGELFF. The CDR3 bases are TGTGCCTGGAGGGGGGTCCGGAGGGAGGTTAACACCGGGGAGCTGTTTTTT.

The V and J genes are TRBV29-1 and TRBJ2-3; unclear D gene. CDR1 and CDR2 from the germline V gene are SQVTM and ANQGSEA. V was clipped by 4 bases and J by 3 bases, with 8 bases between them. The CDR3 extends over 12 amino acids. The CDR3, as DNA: TGCAGCGTTGGGTTAGTTACAGATACGCAGTATTTT. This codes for CSVGLVTDTQYF.

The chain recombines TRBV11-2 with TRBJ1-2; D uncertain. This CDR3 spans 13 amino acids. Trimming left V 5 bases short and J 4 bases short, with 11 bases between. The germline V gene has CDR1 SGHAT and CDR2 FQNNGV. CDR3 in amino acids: CASSPDSSYGYTF. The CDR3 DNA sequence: TGTGCCAGCAGCCCAGACTCAAGCTATGGCTACACCTTC.

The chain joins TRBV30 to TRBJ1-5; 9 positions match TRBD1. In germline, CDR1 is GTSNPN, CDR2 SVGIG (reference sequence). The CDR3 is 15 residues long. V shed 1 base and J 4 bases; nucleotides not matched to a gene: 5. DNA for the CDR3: TGTGCCTGGAGTGCCGGGACAGGGAGTAATCAGCCCCAGCATTTT. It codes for CAWSAGTGSNQPQHF.

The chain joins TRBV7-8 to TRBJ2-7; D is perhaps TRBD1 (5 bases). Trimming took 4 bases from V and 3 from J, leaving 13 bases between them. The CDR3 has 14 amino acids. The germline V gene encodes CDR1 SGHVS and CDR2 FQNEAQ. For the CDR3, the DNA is TGTGCCAGCAGCTCCCAGGGTCAGAGCTACGAGCAGTACGTC. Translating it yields CASSSQGQSYEQYV.

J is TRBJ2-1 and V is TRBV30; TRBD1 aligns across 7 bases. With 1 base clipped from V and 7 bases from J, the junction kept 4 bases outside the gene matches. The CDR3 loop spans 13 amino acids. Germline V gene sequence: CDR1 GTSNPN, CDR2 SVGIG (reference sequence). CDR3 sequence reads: CAWSAQGVNEQFF. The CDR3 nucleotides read TGTGCCTGGAGTGCTCAGGGGGTTAATGAGCAGTTCTTC.

CDR3: CASSPRDGNTIYF. Written as DNA, the CDR3 is TGCGCCAGCAGCCCCCGCGACGGGAACACCATATATTTT. This rearrangement joins TRBV4-3 to TRBJ1-3; D gene ambiguous. Trimming pared 4 bases from V and 7 bases from J, leaving 11 bases between. The V gene's germline CDR1 is LGHNA and CDR2 YSLEER. CDR3 length: 13 residues.